The clone carrying this T cell receptor (beta chain) occurred a few times. Its cognate antigen is unknown. The authors ran the immunoSEQ assay, v3.0, at survey level. Sequencing efforts were directed toward about 35,000-55,000 T-cell genomes per sample. Measured with immunoSEQ multiplex PCR; TCRdb has only the in-frame clones, and not every one. The sample has under 25,000 clones, roughly 90% seen once. The data were obtained in a study of long-term antiretroviral therapy in people with HIV. Study-wide results and limits: HIV repertoires had narrower CDR3 length ranges than controls.

The CDR3 is 15 residues long. Every one of the participants with HIV received treatment in the United States. The sequencing here drew on unsorted PBMCs, taken 0.6 years after starting antiretroviral therapy. This receptor was obtained from a man aged 60-69 years with HIV. The chain is built from TRBV21-1 and TRBJ2-5; TRBD2, the table's D call, lacks a check against the DNA. TRBV21-1 counts as a pseudogene. This CDR3 reads CASSKVLRRPETQYF. The CDR3 nucleotides are TGTGCCAGCAGCAAAGTGTTGCGGCGACCGGAGACCCAGTACTTC.